One and the same sample provided the 11 T cell receptor beta chains below, sequenced in a study of Graves' ophthalmopathy and Graves' hyperthyroidism. Amplification from RNA transcripts yielded the TCR beta CDR3 regions. First-round RT-PCR relied on HTBI primers, and a second-round multiplex PCR came next. Using its own MiXCR run on the multiplex PCR reads, TCRdb lists one record per CDR3 protein. This table holds about 220,000 distinct CDR3 sequences, roughly 21% found once. Sequencing was carried out using peripheral blood. The receptors were sampled from a woman between 50 and 59 years old with Graves' ophthalmopathy.

This clonotype has ten or more counts. V is TRBV27 and J is TRBJ2-2; D remains ambiguous. Germline assignment: CDR1 MNHEY and CDR2 SMNVEV (reference sequence). The CDR3 loop spans 11 amino acids. Trimming stripped 5 bases from V and 8 bases from J, with 6 bases between. The CDR3 loop is CASSAGGELFF. The CDR3 nucleotides are TGTGCCAGCAGTGCCGGGGGGGAGCTGTTTTTT.

This clonotype was counted many times. The chain links TRBV20-1 to TRBJ1-5; D may be TRBD1 (6 bases). Germline values: CDR1 DFQATT, CDR2 SNEGSKA (reference sequence). This CDR3 is built from 12 residues. V gave up 6 bases and J gave up 6 bases, with 12 bases separating them. The CDR3 bases are TGCAGTGCCGAGGGGGGTGGTCAGCCCCAGCATTTT. It is translated as CSAEGGGQPQHF.

The gene calls are TRBV3-1 and TRBJ2-7; D gene uncertain. The CDR3 loop spans 13 amino acids. The V and J ends lost 2 bases and 2 bases respectively, with 7 bases between them. Germline V gene data show CDR1 as LGHDT and CDR2 as YNNKEL (reference sequence). The CDR3 DNA is TGTGCCAGCAGCCAACCAAAACCCTACGAGCAGTACTTC. As protein: CASSQPKPYEQYF.

This clonotype came up many times. The rearrangement uses TRBV6-1 and TRBJ1-2; the match to TRBD1 covers 9 bases. The CDR3 contains 15 residues. The junction had 0 bases not matched to a gene; V was cut back by 1 base and J by 0 bases. Germline-derived CDR1 and CDR2 are MNHNS and SASEGT. In DNA form, the CDR3 reads TGTGCCAGCAGTGAAGGGACAGGGGCTAACTATGGCTACACCTTC. The encoded protein is CASSEGTGANYGYTF.

This clonotype has at least ten counts. This rearrangement joins TRBV4-1 to TRBJ1-1; no clear D. Germline-derived CDR1 and CDR2 are MGHRA and YSYEKL. The V end lost 0 bases, the J end lost 10 bases, and 12 bases lay between the germline ends. The CDR3 runs 13 residues. The CDR3 region is CASSQEDPSRAFF. The CDR3 nucleotides read TGCGCCAGCAGCCAAGAAGACCCGTCGAGAGCTTTCTTT.

This clonotype showed up many times. The chain links TRBV14 to TRBJ2-5; possibly TRBD1 or TRBD2 for D (5 bases each). The CDR3 runs 16 residues. From germline, CDR1 is SGHDN and CDR2 FVKESK. The V end was cut by 3 bases, the J end by 2 bases, with 16 bases between. The CDR3 DNA follows: TGTGCCAGCAGCCACTCCCAGGGTGGGACGCAAGAGACCCAGTACTTC. Translation: CASSHSQGGTQETQYF.

This clonotype showed up many times. This sequence joins TRBV27 and TRBJ2-5, with TRBD2 identical over 14 bases. The CDR3 length is 16 residues. The J segment lost 4 bases and the V segment lost 5 bases, leaving 6 bases of the junction unmatched. The germline V gene encodes CDR1 MNHEY and CDR2 SMNVEV (reference sequence). The CDR3 DNA is TGTGCCAGCAGTGTACGACTAGCGGGAGGGTTAGAGACCCAGTACTTC. Translated: CASSVRLAGGLETQYF.

This clonotype was observed at least ten times. The V gene is TRBV28, the J gene TRBJ2-7, with 14 positions matching TRBD2. The CDR3 has 12 residues. Germline values: CDR1 MDHEN, CDR2 SYDVKM. CDR3 nucleotide sequence: TGTGCGACCAGGACTAGCGGGGGGCCAGAGTACTTC. It translates to CATRTSGGPEYF.

This clonotype was counted many times. The gene calls are TRBV2 and TRBJ2-5; unclear D gene. CDR3 length: 14 amino acids. The V gene lost 4 bases and the J gene lost 7 bases, with 16 bases spanning the gap. CDR1 and CDR2 from the germline V gene are SNHLY and FYNNEI. CDR3 residues: CASSVSSALGTQYF. CDR3 in DNA: TGTGCCAGCAGTGTGTCCTCCGCCCTTGGGACCCAGTACTTC.

This clonotype was picked up many times. V usage is TRBV7-8 and J usage is TRBJ2-7, with D possibly TRBD2 on 6 matching bases. This CDR3 region has 14 residues. Deletions cut 2 bases from V and 6 bases from J, with 14 bases between. Per germline, CDR1 SGHVS and CDR2 FQNEAQ. The CDR3 nucleotides read TGTGCCAGCAGCTTACGAGGGGAGGCATTCGAGCAGTACTTC. This gives the protein CASSLRGEAFEQYF.

This rearrangement joins TRBV12-3 or TRBV12-4 to TRBJ1-2; D ambiguous. CDR3 length equals 13 residues. V was clipped by 5 bases and J by 2 bases, with 9 bases between them. In DNA, the CDR3 is TGTGCCAGCAGTAGCCCGTGGAACTATGGCTACACCTTC. Translation gives CASSSPWNYGYTF.